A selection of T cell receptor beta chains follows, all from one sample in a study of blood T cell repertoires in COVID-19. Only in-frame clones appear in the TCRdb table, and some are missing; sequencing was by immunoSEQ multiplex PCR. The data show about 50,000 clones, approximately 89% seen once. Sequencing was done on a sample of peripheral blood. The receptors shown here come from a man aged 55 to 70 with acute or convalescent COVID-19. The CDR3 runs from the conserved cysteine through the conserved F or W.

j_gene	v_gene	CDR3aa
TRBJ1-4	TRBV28	CASSWRATNEKLFF
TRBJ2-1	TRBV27	CASSLSTPGQGYNEQFF
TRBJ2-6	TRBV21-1	CASSKGRSPVTTDREVAGANVLTF
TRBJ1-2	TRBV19	CASSNRDRALITF
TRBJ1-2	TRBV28	CASSSPTQGHYGYTF
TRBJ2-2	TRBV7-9	CASSEIAGGFPGELFF
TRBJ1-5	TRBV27	CASSVGKQGTQPQHF
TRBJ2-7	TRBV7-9	CASSFRTGGEQYF
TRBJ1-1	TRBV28	CASSLIGAGTEAFF
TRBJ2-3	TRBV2	CASSGRDRGTDTQYF
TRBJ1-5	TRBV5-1	CASSPGTSNQPQHF
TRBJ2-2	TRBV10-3	CAISEMTGNTGELFF